This is a list of T cell receptor beta chains from one sample in a study of blood T cell repertoires in acute mononucleosis. Method: immunoSEQ multiplex PCR; TCRdb's copy keeps in-frame clones and lacks some. The sample records more than 2,000 clones, 25% to 30% being singletons. The source was EBV YVL epitope tetramer+ CD8+ T cells sorted from PBMCs, collected during acute infectious mononucleosis. The receptors here all came from a woman between 18 and 30 years old with infectious mononucleosis caused by EBV. Both conserved end residues are part of each CDR3. The D gene is left open where the match is weak. Size is omitted from some rows. Given values are once, few, many or a class for expanded clones.

d_call	v_call	clone_size	j_call	cdr3_aa	cdr3_nt
TRBD2	TRBV29-1	NA	TRBJ2-2	CSQAKPAGLAGGSNTGELFF	TGCAGCCAAGCCAAGCCCGCCGGACTAGCGGGAGGTTCGAACACCGGGGAGCTGTTTTTT
NA	TRBV10-2	NA	TRBJ2-1	CASSSQGSTNEQFF	TGTGCCAGCAGTTCGCAGGGGAGTACGAATGAGCAGTTCTTC
TRBD2	TRBV29-1	few	TRBJ2-2	CSGAKPAGLSGGSNTGELFF	TGCAGCGGTGCCAAGCCCGCCGGACTATCGGGAGGTTCGAACACCGGGGAGCTGTTTTTT
NA	TRBV27	NA	TRBJ1-1	CASCFLGLTMNTEAFF	TGTGCCAGCTGTTTTCTGGGACTGACAATGAACACTGAAGCTTTCTTT
NA	TRBV5-1	many	TRBJ2-7	CASSLVSGEQYF	TGCGCCAGCAGCTTGGTATCGGGAGAGCAGTACTTC
NA	TRBV6-5	few	TRBJ2-1	CASSFDPGYNEQFF	TGTGCCAGCAGCTTCGACCCAGGGTACAATGAGCAGTTCTTC
NA	TRBV5-1	many	TRBJ2-7	CASSQLGSYEQYF	TGCGCCAGCAGCCAGCTAGGTAGCTACGAGCAGTACTTC
TRBD2	TRBV29-1	NA	TRBJ2-1	CSVGGTGSGTSGAYSYPEQFF	TGCAGCGTAGGAGGGACAGGGTCCGGGACTAGCGGGGCATACTCCTACCCCGAGCAGTTCTTC
TRBD1	TRBV7-2	NA	TRBJ2-3	CASSPSTGGTDTQYF	TGTGCCAGCTCACCCTCGACAGGGGGCACAGATACGCAGTATTTT
NA	TRBV13	many	TRBJ2-1	CASSLFSGNEQFF	TGTGCCAGCAGCTTGTTTTCGGGCAATGAGCAGTTCTTC
NA	TRBV29-1	NA	TRBJ2-7	CSARGTEFYEQYF	TGCAGTGCTCGCGGGACCGAGTTCTACGAGCAGTACTTC
TRBD1	TRBV7-6	many	TRBJ2-7	CASSLAPTGEQYF	TGTGCCAGCAGCTTAGCGCCGACAGGGGAGCAGTACTTC
TRBD1	TRBV27	once	TRBJ1-1	CASSFLGQTMNTAFF	TGTGCCAGCAGTTTTCTGGGACAGACAATGAACACAGCTTTCTTT
TRBD1	TRBV10-2	few	TRBJ2-7	CASSLAGGEQYF	TGCGCCAGCAGCTTGGCAGGGGGCGAGCAGTACTTC
TRBD1	TRBV27	NA	TRBJ2-7	CASSDGTVLLNEQYF	TGTGCCAGCAGTGACGGGACAGTCTTGCTGAACGAGCAGTACTTC
TRBD2	TRBV2	NA	TRBJ2-1	CASSLHRLAGDSYNEQFF	TGTGCCAGCAGTTTACATCGACTAGCGGGAGACTCCTACAATGAGCAGTTCTTC
TRBD2	TRBV5-6	few	TRBJ2-1	CASRQLAGEYNEQFF	TGTGCCAGCAGACAACTAGCGGGAGAGTACAATGAGCAGTTCTTC
NA	TRBV5-5	NA	TRBJ2-1	CASSFQGMGSYNEQFF	TGTGCCAGCAGCTTTCAGGGGATGGGCTCCTACAATGAGCAGTTCTTC
TRBD2	TRBV6-5	NA	TRBJ2-7	CASSLVLAGVHEQYF	TGTGCCAGCAGCTTAGTCCTAGCGGGAGTTCACGAGCAGTACTTC
NA	TRBV29-1	NA	TRBJ2-1	CSVGGTGAGSSGAYSYNEQFF	TGCAGCGTAGGAGGGACAGGGGCCGGGTCTAGCGGGGCATACTCCTACAATGAGCAGTTCTTC
NA	TRBV27	NA	TRBJ2-1	CASSPMFVQFF	TGTGCCAGCAGTCCCATGTTCGTGCAGTTCTTC
TRBD1	TRBV5-5	many	TRBJ2-3	CASRAGTGGTDTQYF	TGTGCCAGCAGGGCCGGGACAGGGGGCACAGATACGCAGTATTTT
TRBD1	TRBV19	few	TRBJ2-1	CGSTGDRGSCNEQFF	TGTGGCAGTACCGGGGACAGGGGGTCTTGCAATGAGCAGTTCTTC
NA	TRBV30	NA	TRBJ2-1	CARQPGPGYNEQFF	TGTGCCCGCCAACCAGGACCCGGGTACAATGAGCAGTTCTTC
NA	TRBV7-8	NA	TRBJ2-1	CASSQLPLNEQFF	TGTGCCAGCAGCCAACTACCCTTGAATGAGCAGTTCTTC
TRBD2	TRBV29-1	few	TRBJ2-1	CSVGGTGAGASGAYSYNEQFF	TGCAGCGTAGGCGGGACCGGGGCCGGGGCTAGCGGGGCATACTCCTACAATGAGCAGTTCTTC
TRBD2	TRBV29-1	NA	TRBJ2-1	CSVVGTVSGTSGAYSYNEQFF	TGCAGCGTAGTTGGGACAGTGTCCGGGACTAGCGGGGCATACTCCTACAATGAGCAGTTCTTC
TRBD2	TRBV11-2	NA	TRBJ2-1	CASSHLGGSYNEQFF	TGTGCCAGCAGCCACCTGGGCGGGAGTTACAATGAGCAGTTCTTC
NA	TRBV7-2	many	TRBJ2-3	CASSLPPDTQYF	TGTGCCAGCAGCTTACCCCCAGATACGCAGTATTTT
TRBD2	TRBV7-3	few	TRBJ2-2	CASSLAAGVWELFF	TGTGCCAGCAGCTTAGCTGCGGGAGTATGGGAGCTGTTTTTT
TRBD2	TRBV29-1	NA	TRBJ2-1	CSVGGTGSGTSGAFSYNEQFF	TGCAGCGTAGGTGGGACAGGGTCCGGGACTAGCGGGGCATTCTCCTACAATGAGCAGTTCTTC
NA	TRBV6-9	few	TRBJ2-1	CASSPGGYNEQFF	TGTGCCAGCAGTCCCGGGGGCTATAATGAGCAGTTCTTC
NA	TRBV6-6	few	TRBJ2-1	CASSRYSDEQFF	TGTGCCAGCAGCCGCTATAGCGATGAGCAGTTCTTC
NA	TRBV27	few	TRBJ2-7	CASRHPLGGASEQYF	TGTGCCAGCAGACACCCTTTGGGGGGAGCAAGCGAGCAGTACTTC
NA	TRBV13	once	TRBJ2-7	CASSFVLAGVHGQYF	TGTGCCAGCAGCTTTGTCCTAGCAGGAGTTCACGGGCAGTACTTC
NA	TRBV28	NA	TRBJ1-5	CASSFLLGGGSLQHF	TGTGCCAGCAGTTTCCTTCTGGGGGGGGGCTCACTCCAGCATTTT
NA	TRBV11-2	many	TRBJ2-1	CASSPLGLNEQFF	TGTGCCAGCAGCCCCCTAGGACTTAATGAGCAGTTCTTC
NA	TRBV4-2	few	TRBJ2-1	CASSFDPGYNEQFF	TGTGCCAGCAGCTTCGACCCAGGGTACAATGAGCAGTTCTTC
NA	TRBV6-6	few	TRBJ1-2	CATSDPNGVFGYTF	TGTGCCACCAGTGATCCCAACGGGGTTTTTGGCTACACCTTC
TRBD2	TRBV4-1	NA	TRBJ2-7	CASQPPLAGSHEQYF	TGCGCCAGCCAGCCACCCTTAGCGGGATCCCACGAGCAGTACTTC
NA	TRBV27	few	TRBJ1-2	CASSYVGVGYTF	TGTGCCAGCAGTTACGTTGGGGTCGGCTACACCTTC
TRBD2	TRBV29-1	few	TRBJ2-2	CSVAMPAGLAGGSNTGELFF	TGCAGCGTTGCCATGCCCGCCGGACTAGCGGGTGGTTCGAACACCGGGGAGCTGTTTTTT
NA	TRBV6-4	NA	TRBJ2-1	CASSPGGYNEQFF	TGTGCCAGCAGTCCCGGGGGCTATAATGAGCAGTTCTTC
TRBD2	TRBV29-1	few	TRBJ2-1	CSVGGTGSGTSGACSYNEQFF	TGCAGCGTAGGAGGGACAGGGTCCGGGACTAGCGGGGCTTGCTCCTACAATGAGCAGTTCTTC
TRBD2	TRBV29-1	few	TRBJ2-2	CCVAKPAGLAGGSNSGELFF	TGCTGCGTTGCCAAGCCCGCCGGTCTAGCGGGAGGTTCGAACTCCGGGGAGCTGTTTTTT
NA	TRBV7-2	NA	TRBJ2-1	CASTGGVTYNEQFF	TGTGCCAGTACTGGGGGAGTGACCTACAATGAGCAGTTCTTC
NA	TRBV28	few	TRBJ1-5	CASCFLLGGAQPQLF	TGTGCCAGCTGTTTCCTTCTGGGGGGGGCTCAGCCCCAGCTTTTT
TRBD2	TRBV29-1	NA	TRBJ2-1	CSVVGTGSGTSGAYSYYEQFF	TGCAGCGTTGTAGGGACAGGGTCCGGGACTAGCGGGGCATACTCCTACTATGAGCAGTTCTTC
NA	TRBV27	few	TRBJ2-3	CASSGLQGSADTQYF	TGTGCCAGCAGTGGACTACAGGGGTCAGCAGATACGCAGTATTTT